The following is a T cell receptor beta chain sequence with its context. TCRdb's copy holds only in-frame clones and misses some; the assay was immunoSEQ multiplex PCR. The repertoire holds about 93,000 clones, with roughly 96% as singletons. The sample originates from a study of technical replicates of blood from a handful of donors. CDR3 length: 15 amino acids. CDR1 and CDR2 (germline): SGHDN, FVKESK. Trimming pared 1 base from V and 2 bases from J, leaving 12 bases between. This sequence originates from a human donor in good health. The chain links TRBV14 to TRBJ2-7; possibly TRBD1 for D (6 bases). The source material was T cells isolated from PBMCs. This CDR3 reads CASSQGQGLAYEQYF. The CDR3 DNA is TGTGCCAGCAGCCAAGGCCAGGGGCTCGCCTACGAGCAGTACTTC.